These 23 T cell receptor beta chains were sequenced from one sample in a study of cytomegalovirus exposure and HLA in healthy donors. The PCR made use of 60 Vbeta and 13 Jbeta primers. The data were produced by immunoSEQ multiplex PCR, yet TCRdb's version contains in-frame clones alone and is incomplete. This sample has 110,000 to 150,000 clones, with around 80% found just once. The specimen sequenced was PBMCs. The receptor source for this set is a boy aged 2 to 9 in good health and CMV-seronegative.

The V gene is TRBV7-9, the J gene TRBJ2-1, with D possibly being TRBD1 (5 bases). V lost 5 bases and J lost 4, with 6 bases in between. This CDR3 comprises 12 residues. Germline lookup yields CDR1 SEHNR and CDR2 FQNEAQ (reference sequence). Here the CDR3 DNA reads TGTGCCAGCAGCCCAGGGTACAATGAGCAGTTCTTC. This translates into CASSPGYNEQFF.

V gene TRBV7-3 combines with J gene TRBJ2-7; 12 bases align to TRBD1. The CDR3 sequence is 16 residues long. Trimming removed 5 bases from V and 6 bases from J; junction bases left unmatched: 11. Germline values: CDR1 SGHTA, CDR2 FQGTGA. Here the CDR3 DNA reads TGTGCCAGCAGCCCCGGTCCGGGACAGGGGGCTAGCGAGCAGTACTTC. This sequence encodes CASSPGPGQGASEQYF.

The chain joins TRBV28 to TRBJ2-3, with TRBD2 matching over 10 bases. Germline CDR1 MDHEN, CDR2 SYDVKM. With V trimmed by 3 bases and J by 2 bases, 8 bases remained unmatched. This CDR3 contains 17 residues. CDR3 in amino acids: CASSFSPSGRVTDTQYF. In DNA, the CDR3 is TGTGCCAGCAGTTTTAGCCCCAGCGGGAGGGTCACAGATACGCAGTATTTT.

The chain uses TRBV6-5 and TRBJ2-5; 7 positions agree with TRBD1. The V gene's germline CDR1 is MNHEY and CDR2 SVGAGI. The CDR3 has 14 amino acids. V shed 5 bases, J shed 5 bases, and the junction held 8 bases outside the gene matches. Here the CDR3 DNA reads TGTGCCAGCAGTAACCGGGACAGAGGGGAGACCCAGTACTTC. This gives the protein CASSNRDRGETQYF.

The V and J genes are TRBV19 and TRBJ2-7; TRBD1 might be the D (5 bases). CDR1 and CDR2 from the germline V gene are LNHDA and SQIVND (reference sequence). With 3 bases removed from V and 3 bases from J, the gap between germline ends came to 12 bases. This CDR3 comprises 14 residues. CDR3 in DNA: TGTGCCAGTAGTATGTCCAGGGTGGGCTACGAGCAGTACTTC. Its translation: CASSMSRVGYEQYF.

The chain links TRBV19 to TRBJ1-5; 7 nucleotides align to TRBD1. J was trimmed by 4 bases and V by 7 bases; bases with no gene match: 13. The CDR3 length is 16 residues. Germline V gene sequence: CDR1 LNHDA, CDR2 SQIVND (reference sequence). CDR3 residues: CASKGAGQALNQPQHF. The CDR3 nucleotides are TGTGCCAGTAAGGGGGCTGGGCAGGCGTTAAATCAGCCCCAGCATTTT.

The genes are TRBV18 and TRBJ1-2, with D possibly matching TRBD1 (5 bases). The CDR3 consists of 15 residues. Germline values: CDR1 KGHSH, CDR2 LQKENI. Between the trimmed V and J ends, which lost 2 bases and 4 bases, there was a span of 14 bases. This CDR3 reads CASSPIQGSGYGYTF. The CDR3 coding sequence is TGTGCCAGCTCACCAATCCAGGGCTCGGGCTATGGCTACACCTTC. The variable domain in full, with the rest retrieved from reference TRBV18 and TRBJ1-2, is NAGVMQNPRHLVRRRGQEARLRCSPMKGHSHVYWYRQLPEEGLKFMVYLQKENIIDESGMPKERFSAEFPKEGPSILRIQQVVRGDSAAYFCASSPIQGSGYGYTFGSGTRLTVV.

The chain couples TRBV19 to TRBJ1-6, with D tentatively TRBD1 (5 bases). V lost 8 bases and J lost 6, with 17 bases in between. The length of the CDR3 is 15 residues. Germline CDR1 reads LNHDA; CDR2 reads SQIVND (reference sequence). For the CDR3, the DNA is TGTGCCAGTCGTCGTGGGGGGGAACGTAATTCACCCCTCCACTTT. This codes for CASRRGGERNSPLHF.

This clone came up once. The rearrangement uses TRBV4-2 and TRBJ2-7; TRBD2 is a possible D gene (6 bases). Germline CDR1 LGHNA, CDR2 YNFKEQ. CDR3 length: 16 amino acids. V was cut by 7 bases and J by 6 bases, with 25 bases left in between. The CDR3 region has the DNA TGTGCCAGCACTGAAAACCGGGGCGGGACCGGGTTCGAGCAGTACTTC. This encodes CASTENRGGTGFEQYF.

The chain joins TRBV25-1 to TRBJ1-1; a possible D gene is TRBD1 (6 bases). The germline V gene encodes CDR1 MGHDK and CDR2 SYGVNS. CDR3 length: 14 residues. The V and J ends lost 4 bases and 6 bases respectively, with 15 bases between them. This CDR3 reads CASSVTGGGSEAFF. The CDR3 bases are TGTGCCAGCAGTGTGACGGGGGGCGGATCTGAAGCTTTCTTT.

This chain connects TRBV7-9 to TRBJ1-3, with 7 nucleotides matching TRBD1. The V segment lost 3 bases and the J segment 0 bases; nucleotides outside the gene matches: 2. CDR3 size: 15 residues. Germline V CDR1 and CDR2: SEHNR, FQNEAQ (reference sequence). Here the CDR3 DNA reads TGTGCCAGCAGCTTGGGACAGCCCTCTGGAAACACCATATATTTT. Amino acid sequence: CASSLGQPSGNTIYF.

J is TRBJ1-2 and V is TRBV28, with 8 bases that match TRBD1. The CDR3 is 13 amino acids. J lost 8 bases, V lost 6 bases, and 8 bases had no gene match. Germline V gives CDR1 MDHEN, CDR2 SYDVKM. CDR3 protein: CASRTGDSTGYTF. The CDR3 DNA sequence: TGTGCCAGCAGGACAGGGGACTCGACCGGCTACACCTTC.

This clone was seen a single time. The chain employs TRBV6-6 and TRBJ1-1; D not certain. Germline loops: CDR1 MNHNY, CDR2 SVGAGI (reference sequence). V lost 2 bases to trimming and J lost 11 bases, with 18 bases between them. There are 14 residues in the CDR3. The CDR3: CASSYGENTGMAFF. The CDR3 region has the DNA TGTGCCAGCAGTTACGGGGAGAATACCGGGATGGCTTTCTTT.

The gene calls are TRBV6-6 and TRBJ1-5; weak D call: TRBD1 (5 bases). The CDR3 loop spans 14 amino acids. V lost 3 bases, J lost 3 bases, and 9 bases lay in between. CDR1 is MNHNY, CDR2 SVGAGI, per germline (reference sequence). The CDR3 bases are TGTGCCAGCAGTTATCAGGGTGACAATCAGCCCCAGCATTTT. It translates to CASSYQGDNQPQHF.

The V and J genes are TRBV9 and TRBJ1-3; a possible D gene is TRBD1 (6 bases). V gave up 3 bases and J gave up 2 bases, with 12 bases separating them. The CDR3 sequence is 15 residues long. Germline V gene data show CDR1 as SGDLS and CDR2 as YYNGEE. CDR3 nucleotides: TGTGCCAGCAGCGCAACAGGGACCGCTGGAAACACCATATATTTT. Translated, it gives CASSATGTAGNTIYF.

CDR3 DNA sequence: TGTGCCAGCAGCGATCAGACAACCGGAAACACCATATATTTT. The encoded protein is CASSDQTTGNTIYF. This chain joins TRBV9 and TRBJ1-3; D unclear. The CDR3 has 14 amino acids. Trimming cost V 3 bases and J 4 bases, with 11 bases left between them. The germline gives CDR1 SGDLS, CDR2 YYNGEE.

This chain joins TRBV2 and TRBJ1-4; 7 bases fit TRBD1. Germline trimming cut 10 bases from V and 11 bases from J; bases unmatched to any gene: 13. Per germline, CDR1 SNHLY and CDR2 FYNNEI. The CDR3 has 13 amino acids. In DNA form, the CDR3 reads TGTGCCACTACAGGGGTGGCGGGGGGGAAACTGTTTTTT. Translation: CATTGVAGGKLFF.

CDR3 bases: TGTGCCAGCAGCTTAAGCGGGGGCGCCTACGAGCAGTACTTC. The encoded protein is CASSLSGGAYEQYF. The chain links TRBV7-3 to TRBJ2-7; TRBD2 is a possible D gene (7 bases). The CDR3 consists of 14 residues. Trimming took 1 base from V and 2 from J, leaving 9 bases between them. CDR1 is SGHTA and CDR2 is FQGTGA in the germline V gene.

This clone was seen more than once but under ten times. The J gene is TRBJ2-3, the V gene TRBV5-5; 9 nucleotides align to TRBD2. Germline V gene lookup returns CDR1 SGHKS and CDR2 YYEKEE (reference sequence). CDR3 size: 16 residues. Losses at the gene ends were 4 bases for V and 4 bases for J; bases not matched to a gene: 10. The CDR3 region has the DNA TGTGCCAGCAGCACAGCGGGACTAGCTAGTGCAGATACGCAGTATTTT. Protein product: CASSTAGLASADTQYF. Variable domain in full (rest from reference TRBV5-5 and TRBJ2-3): DAGVTQSPTHLIKTRGQQVTLRCSPISGHKSVSWYQQVLGQGPQFIFQYYEKEERGRGNFPDRFSARQFPNYSSELNVNALLLGDSALYLCASSTAGLASADTQYFGPGTRLTVL.

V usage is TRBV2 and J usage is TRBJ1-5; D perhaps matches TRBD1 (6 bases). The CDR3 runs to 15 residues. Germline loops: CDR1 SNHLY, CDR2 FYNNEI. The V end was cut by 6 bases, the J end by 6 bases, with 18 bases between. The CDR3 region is CASSEQGPSFQPQHF. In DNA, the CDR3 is TGTGCCAGCAGCGAACAGGGCCCGAGCTTTCAGCCCCAGCATTTT.

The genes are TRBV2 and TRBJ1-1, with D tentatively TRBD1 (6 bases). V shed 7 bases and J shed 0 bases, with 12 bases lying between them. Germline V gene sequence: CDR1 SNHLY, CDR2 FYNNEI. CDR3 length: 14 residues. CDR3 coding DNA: TGTGCCAGCAATTTGGACAGATTGAACACTGAAGCTTTCTTT. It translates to CASNLDRLNTEAFF.

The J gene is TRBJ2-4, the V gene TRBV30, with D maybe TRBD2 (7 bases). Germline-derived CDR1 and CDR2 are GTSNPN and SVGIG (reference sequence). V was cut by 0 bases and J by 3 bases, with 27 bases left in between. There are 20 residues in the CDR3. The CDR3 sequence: CAWSVGVGGAGVRGKNIQYF. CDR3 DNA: TGTGCCTGGAGTGTAGGGGTTGGCGGGGCGGGGGTCAGGGGCAAAAACATTCAGTACTTC.

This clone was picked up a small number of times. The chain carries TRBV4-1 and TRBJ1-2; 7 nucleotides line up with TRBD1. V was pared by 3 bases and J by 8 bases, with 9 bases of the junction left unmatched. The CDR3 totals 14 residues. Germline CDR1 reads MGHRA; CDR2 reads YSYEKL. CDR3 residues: CASSHNRGQGGYTF. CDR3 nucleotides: TGCGCCAGCAGCCACAACAGGGGCCAGGGCGGCTACACCTTC.